This TCR beta chain was profiled in a study of shared clonotypes between healthy human individuals. For the study at large: Per-donor plates numbered three CD4 naive, three CD4 memory, two CD8 naive and one CD8 memory.

The donors were all Caucasian adults (living in Nashville, Tennessee). CD4+ cells were split into CD45RA+ naive and CD45RA-negative memory subsets. The CDR3 length is 11 residues. Looked up from germline, CDR1 is DFQATT and CDR2 is SNEGSKA (reference sequence). Trimming took 7 bases from V and 1 from J, leaving 7 bases between them. Sequenced by immunoSEQ multiplex PCR; TCRdb stores in-frame clones only, minus some. The table includes approximately 1,000,000 clones, 60% to 85% detected once. Sample: memory CD4+ T cells from PBMCs. Specified subset: CD45RA-negative fraction. The chain employs TRBV20-1 and TRBJ2-5, with D uncertain. This receptor was identified in a man aged 18 to 29 in good health. Some clones in this sample may be carry-over from other donors' samples. CDR3 DNA sequence: TGCAGTGGTCAGTTCCAAGAGACCCAGTACTTC. Protein: CSGQFQETQYF.